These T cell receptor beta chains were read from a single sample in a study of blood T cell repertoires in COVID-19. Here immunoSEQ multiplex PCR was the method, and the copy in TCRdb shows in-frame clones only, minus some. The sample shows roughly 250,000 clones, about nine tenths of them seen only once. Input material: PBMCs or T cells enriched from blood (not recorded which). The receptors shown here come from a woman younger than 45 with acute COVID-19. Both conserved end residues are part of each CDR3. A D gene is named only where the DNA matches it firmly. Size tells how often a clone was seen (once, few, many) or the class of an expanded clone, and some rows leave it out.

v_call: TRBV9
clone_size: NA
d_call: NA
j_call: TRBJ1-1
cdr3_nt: TGTGCCAGCAGCGCGAGACAGTACACTGAAGCTTTCTTT
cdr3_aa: CASSARQYTEAFF

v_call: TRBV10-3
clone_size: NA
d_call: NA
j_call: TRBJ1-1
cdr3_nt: TGTGCCATCAGTGAGAGGGGTCCGAACACTGAAGCTTTCTTT
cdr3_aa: CAISERGPNTEAFF

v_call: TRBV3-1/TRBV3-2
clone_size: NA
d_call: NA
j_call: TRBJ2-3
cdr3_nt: TGTGCCAGCAGCCAAGATTCTAATTTCCGCACAGATACGCAGTATTTT
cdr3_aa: CASSQDSNFRTDTQYF

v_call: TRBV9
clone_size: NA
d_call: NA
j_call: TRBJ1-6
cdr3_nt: TGTGCCAGCAGCATCCGAAGTGGCAATAATTCACCCCTCCACTTT
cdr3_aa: CASSIRSGNNSPLHF

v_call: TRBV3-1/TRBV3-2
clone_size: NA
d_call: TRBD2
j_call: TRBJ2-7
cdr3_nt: TGTGCCAGCCGCAATTCCCCTAGCGGGACTTCCTACGAGCAGTACTTC
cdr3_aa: CASRNSPSGTSYEQYF

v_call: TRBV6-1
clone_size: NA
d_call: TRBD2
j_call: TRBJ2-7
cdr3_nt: TGTGCCAGCAGTGGTTTGGCGGGGGGCTCCCTATCCTACGAGCAGTACTTC
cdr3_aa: CASSGLAGGSLSYEQYF

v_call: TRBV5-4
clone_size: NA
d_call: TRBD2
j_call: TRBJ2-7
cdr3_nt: TGTGCCAGCTCTAGTGTTGCGGGAGGGCCGAACGAGCAGTACTTC
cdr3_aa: CASSSVAGGPNEQYF

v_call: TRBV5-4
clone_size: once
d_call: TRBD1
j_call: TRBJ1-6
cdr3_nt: TGTGCCAGCAGCTCCCGGGGACAGATAAATTCACCCCTCCACTTT
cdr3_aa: CASSSRGQINSPLHF

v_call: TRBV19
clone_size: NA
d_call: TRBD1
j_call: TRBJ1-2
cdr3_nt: TGTGCCAGTAGTGCCGGGACAGGGGTGTTCTACACCTTC
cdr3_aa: CASSAGTGVFYTF

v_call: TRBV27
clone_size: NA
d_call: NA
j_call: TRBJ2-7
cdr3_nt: TGTGCCAGCAGTTTAGGGCAGAAATACGAGCAGTACTTC
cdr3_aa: CASSLGQKYEQYF

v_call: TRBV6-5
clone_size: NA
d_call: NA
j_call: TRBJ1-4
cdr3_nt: TGTGCTGGACGGGGGGCGGCTAATGAAAAACTGTTTTTT
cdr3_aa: CAGRGAANEKLFF

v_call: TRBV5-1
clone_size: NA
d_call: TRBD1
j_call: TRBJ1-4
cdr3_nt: TGCGCCAGCAGCCCGGGACAGGCAAATGAAAAACTGTTTTTT
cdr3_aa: CASSPGQANEKLFF

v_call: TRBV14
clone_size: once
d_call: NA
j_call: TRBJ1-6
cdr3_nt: TGTGCCAGCAGCCGTGAGGTTACAAGTTCACCCCTCCACTTT
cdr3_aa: CASSREVTSSPLHF

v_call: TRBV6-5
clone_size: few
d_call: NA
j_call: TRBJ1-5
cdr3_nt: TGTGCCAGCAGTTACCGGGAGGGTAATCAGCCCCAGCATTTT
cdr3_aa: CASSYREGNQPQHF

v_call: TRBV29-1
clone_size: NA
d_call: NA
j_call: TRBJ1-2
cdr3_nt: TGCAGCGTACAACAGGGTAGCGGCTACACCTTC
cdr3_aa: CSVQQGSGYTF